The sequence of this T cell receptor (beta chain) was determined in a study of T cells in Graves' hyperthyroidism and ophthalmopathy. This clonotype was detected ten times or more. Trimming removed 0 bases at V and 1 base at J, with 9 bases between. The germline V gene has CDR1 DFQATT and CDR2 SNEGSKA (reference sequence). The CDR3 loop spans 14 amino acids. Authors of the study amplified TCR beta CDR3 regions from RNA transcripts. The TCR CDR3 was amplified in a first-round RT-PCR using the HTBI primer set. In TCRdb, the multiplex PCR reads were re-called with MiXCR into one record per CDR3 protein. The repertoire has 350,000 to 400,000 distinct CDR3 sequences, 15% to 20% of them found once; the top ten carry 3.7%.

The genes are TRBV20-1 and TRBJ1-2; D gene unclear. The TCR originated in a woman aged 18-30 years with Graves' hyperthyroidism. The source material was blood. Here the CDR3 reads CSARDPAGNYGYTF. The CDR3 coding sequence is TGCAGTGCTAGAGATCCGGCGGGTAACTATGGCTACACCTTC.